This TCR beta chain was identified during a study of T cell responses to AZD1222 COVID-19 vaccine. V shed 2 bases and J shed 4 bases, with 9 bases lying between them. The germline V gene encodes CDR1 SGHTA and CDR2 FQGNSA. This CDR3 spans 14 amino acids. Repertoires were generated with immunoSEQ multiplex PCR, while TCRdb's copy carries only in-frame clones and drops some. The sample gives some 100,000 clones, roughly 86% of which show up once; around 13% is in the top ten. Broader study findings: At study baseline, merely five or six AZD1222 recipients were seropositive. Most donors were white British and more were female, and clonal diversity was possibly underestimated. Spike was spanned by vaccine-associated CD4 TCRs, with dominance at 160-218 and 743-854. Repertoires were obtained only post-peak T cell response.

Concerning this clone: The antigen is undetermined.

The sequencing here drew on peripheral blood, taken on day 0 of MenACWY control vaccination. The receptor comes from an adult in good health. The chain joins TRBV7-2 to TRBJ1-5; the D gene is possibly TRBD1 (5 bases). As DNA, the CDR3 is TGTGCCAGCAGCTTACAGGGTGGAAATCAGCCCCAGCATTTT. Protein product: CASSLQGGNQPQHF.